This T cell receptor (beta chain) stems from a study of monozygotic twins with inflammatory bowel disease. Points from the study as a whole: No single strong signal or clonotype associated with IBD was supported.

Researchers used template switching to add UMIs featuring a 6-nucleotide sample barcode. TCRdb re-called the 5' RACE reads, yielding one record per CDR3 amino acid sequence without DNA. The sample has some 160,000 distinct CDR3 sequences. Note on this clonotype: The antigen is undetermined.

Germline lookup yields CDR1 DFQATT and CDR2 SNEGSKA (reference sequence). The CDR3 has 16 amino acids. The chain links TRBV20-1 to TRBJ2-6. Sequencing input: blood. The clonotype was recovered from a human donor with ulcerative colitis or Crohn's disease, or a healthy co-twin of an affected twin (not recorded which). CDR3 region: CSARDYGGSGANVLTF.